Listed here is a single T cell receptor (beta chain). The CDR3 sequence is 12 residues long. CDR1 is ENHRY and CDR2 is SYGVKD in the germline V gene. V was clipped by 6 bases and J by 9 bases, with 12 bases between them. The data were obtained in a study of CD8 T cells in ankylosing spondylitis. TCRdb fed the 5' RACE reads into MiXCR, producing one record per CDR3 protein. The sample includes around 340,000 distinct CDR3 sequences, roughly 14% of them seen just once. The receptor's source is a male donor with ankylosing spondylitis or in good health (not recorded which). The rearrangement links TRBV10-3 to TRBJ1-5; the D gene is possibly TRBD1 (6 bases). Material for sequencing was blood, either unsorted or a sorted T cell fraction (not recorded which). Here the CDR3 reads CAIRQGEGPQHF. DNA of the CDR3: TGTGCCATCAGACAGGGCGAGGGGCCCCAGCATTTT.